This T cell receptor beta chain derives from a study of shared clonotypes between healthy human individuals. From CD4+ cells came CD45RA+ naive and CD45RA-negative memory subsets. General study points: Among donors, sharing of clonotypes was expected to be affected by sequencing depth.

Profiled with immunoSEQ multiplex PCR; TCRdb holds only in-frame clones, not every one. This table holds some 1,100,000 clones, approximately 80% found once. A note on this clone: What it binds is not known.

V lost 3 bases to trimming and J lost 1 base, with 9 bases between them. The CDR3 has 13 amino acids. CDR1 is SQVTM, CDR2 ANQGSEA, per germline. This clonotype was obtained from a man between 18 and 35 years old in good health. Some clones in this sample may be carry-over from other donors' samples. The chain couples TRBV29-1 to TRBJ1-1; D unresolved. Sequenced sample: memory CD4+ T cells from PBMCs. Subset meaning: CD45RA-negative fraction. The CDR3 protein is CSVESSPNTEAFF. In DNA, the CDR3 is TGCAGCGTTGAGTCCAGCCCGAACACTGAAGCTTTCTTT.